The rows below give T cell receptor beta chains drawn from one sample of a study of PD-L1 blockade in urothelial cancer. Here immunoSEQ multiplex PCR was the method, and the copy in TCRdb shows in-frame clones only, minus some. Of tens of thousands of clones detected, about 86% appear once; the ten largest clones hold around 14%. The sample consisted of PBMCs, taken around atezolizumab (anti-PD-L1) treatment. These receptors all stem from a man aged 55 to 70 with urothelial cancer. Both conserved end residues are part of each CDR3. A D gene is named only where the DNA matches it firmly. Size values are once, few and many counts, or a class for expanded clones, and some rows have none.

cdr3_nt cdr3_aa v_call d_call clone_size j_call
TGTGCCAGCAGCCGGGACAGCGGAAACACTGAAGCTTTCTTT CASSRDSGNTEAFF TRBV21-1 . . TRBJ1-1
TGTGCCAGCACCCTACTGGGGTCTAGCGGGGGGTTCCAAGAGACCCAGTACTTC CASTLLGSSGGFQETQYF TRBV6-4 TRBD2 . TRBJ2-5
TGTGCCAGCTCACCAGGGGGGGAGACCCAGTACTTC CASSPGGETQYF TRBV18 . . TRBJ2-5
TGTGCCAGCAGCGCCGGGACAAGGAATCAGCCCCAGCATTTT CASSAGTRNQPQHF TRBV7-2 . . TRBJ1-5
TGTGCCAGCAGTTGGCAGGGGTTTACAGATACGCAGTATTTT CASSWQGFTDTQYF TRBV27 . few TRBJ2-3
TGTGCCAGCAGCTTAGGAAGTAGCGGGAGAAACAATGAGCAGTTCTTC CASSLGSSGRNNEQFF TRBV7-2 TRBD2 . TRBJ2-1
TGCGCCAGCAGCTTGAGGGGACAGGGTAGACAGCCCCAGCATTTT CASSLRGQGRQPQHF TRBV5-1 TRBD1 . TRBJ1-5
TGTGCCAGCAGCTTTCAGGTGAACTATGGCTACACCTTC CASSFQVNYGYTF TRBV7-9 . . TRBJ1-2
TGTGCCAGCCAAAGACAGCTCTCCTATAATTCACCCCTCCACTTT CASQRQLSYNSPLHF TRBV27 . many TRBJ1-6
TGTGCCAGCAGGACGACAGGGATCGGAAACACCATATATTTT CASRTTGIGNTIYF TRBV5-6 TRBD1 . TRBJ1-3
TGCGCCAGCAGCCAAGAGTCGGTACGGGGAACTGGGGCCAACGTCCTGACTTTC CASSQESVRGTGANVLTF TRBV4-3 . . TRBJ2-6
TGCGCCAGCAGCTGGACTAGCGGGGCCCAAGAGACCCAGTACTTC CASSWTSGAQETQYF TRBV5-1 TRBD2 . TRBJ2-5
TGCGCCAGCAGTGGGCAGGGGGACGATGGCTACACCTTC CASSGQGDDGYTF TRBV5-1 TRBD1 . TRBJ1-2
TGTGCCAGCGACCAGGCAGATACGCAGTATTTT CASDQADTQYF TRBV6-1 . . TRBJ2-3
TGTGCCAGTTCTTGGAGGTCGGGCTATGGCTACACCTTC CASSWRSGYGYTF TRBV19 . once TRBJ1-2
TGTGCCAGCAGCCAAATCTCCGGGACAGGTACCTACGAGCAGTACTTC CASSQISGTGTYEQYF TRBV16 TRBD1 . TRBJ2-7
TGTGCCAGCAGTTACTCGGACAGGGCCGGGGAGCTGTTTTTT CASSYSDRAGELFF TRBV6-5 TRBD1 . TRBJ2-2
TGTGCCAGCAGCTTAGATTCTGACAATAGCAATCAGCCCCAGCATTTT CASSLDSDNSNQPQHF TRBV7-2 . . TRBJ1-5
TGTGCCAGCAGCTTGTTCCGGGGATCACCCCTCCACTTT CASSLFRGSPLHF TRBV5-4 . . TRBJ1-6
TGTGCCAGTAGTATGGCAGGGGGCGACTATGGCTACACCTTC CASSMAGGDYGYTF TRBV19 TRBD1 . TRBJ1-2
TGTGCCAGCAGTTACTCGATCCAGGGGGCCAATGAGCAGTTCTTC CASSYSIQGANEQFF TRBV6-6 TRBD1 . TRBJ2-1
TGTGCCAGCAGCTTAGTGGGGGGGCTGAGGACTGAAGCTTTCTTT CASSLVGGLRTEAFF TRBV11-2 . . TRBJ1-1
TGTGCTAGTGGTTTAGGGCGGGGGAGGGACAGGGATGGTCAGCCCCAGCATTTT CASGLGRGRDRDGQPQHF TRBV12-5 TRBD1 . TRBJ1-5
TGTGCTAGTGCCAAGGGGGACAGGGCATTCATGAACACTGAAGCTTTCTTT CASAKGDRAFMNTEAFF TRBV12-5 TRBD1 . TRBJ1-1
TGTGCCAGCAGCATGAATGTACTAGCTGGCGAGCAGTACTTC CASSMNVLAGEQYF TRBV7-2 . . TRBJ2-7
TGTGCCAGCTCACCATCCCCGACAGGGACAAGGCAGCCCCAGCATTTT CASSPSPTGTRQPQHF TRBV18 TRBD1 . TRBJ1-5
TGCGCCAGCAGCCCGGACAGGCATTATGGCTACACCTTC CASSPDRHYGYTF TRBV5-1 TRBD1 . TRBJ1-2
TGTGCCAGCAGCTCGCCCGGGTCATCCTACAATGAGCAGTTCTTC CASSSPGSSYNEQFF TRBV7-2 . . TRBJ2-1
TGTGCCAGCAGCTTAGGAGACAGGGGGCGGGTTTACGAGCAGTACTTC CASSLGDRGRVYEQYF TRBV7-8 TRBD1 . TRBJ2-7
TGTGCCAGCAGCGCCCGCCGGGAGCAGTACTTC CASSARREQYF TRBV5-6 . . TRBJ2-7
TGTGCCAGCAGTTTCAGGGGTTCCAAAAACATTCAGTACTTC CASSFRGSKNIQYF TRBV6-5 . few TRBJ2-4